This T cell receptor (beta chain) stems from a study of human T cells and chemical hapten exposure. On the study more broadly: Among samples, TCR yields varied mainly because of small differences in pooled library volume.

This clonotype was recorded a few times. The antigen remains undetermined. During construction of the library, unique molecular identifiers were attached to individual cDNA molecules for quantitative, reproducible TCR counting. Authors' analysis steps: Sample TCR totals centred on a median of around 92,000, ranging roughly 23,224 to 700,000. TCRdb itself ran the 5' RACE reads through MiXCR, one entry per CDR3 protein. TCRdb, rather than the study authors, made the V and J calls. This table has around 140,000 distinct CDR3 sequences, over 3.5% appearing once. Germline-derived CDR1 and CDR2 are KGHSH and LQKENI. Trimming shortened V by 1 base and J by 5 bases, and 3 bases separated the two germline ends. The CDR3 runs to 11 residues. The template was total RNA from unfractionated whole blood. Study findings and constraints: TCRs above 1 in 1000 frequency did not change with DPC sensitization.

V gene TRBV18 combines with J gene TRBJ2-7; D is undetermined. The sequence derives from a female donor in good health. In DNA form, the CDR3 reads TGTGCCAGCTCACCACTGGACGAGCAGTACTTC. It encodes CASSPLDEQYF.